This TCR beta chain appears in the sequencing data of a study of PD-1 blockade in classical Hodgkin lymphoma. The table came from immunoSEQ multiplex PCR; TCRdb's copy has only in-frame clones and leaves some out. The repertoire holds 17,000 or so clones, with approximately 90% as singletons. Time point reported: newly diagnosed, previously untreated cHL patient sample. Untreated, newly diagnosed classical Hodgkin lymphoma PBMCs served for comparison. A remark on this clone: The antigen is undetermined.

The study's findings and limits: Possible causes of repertoire differences, disease activity or prior therapy, remain undefined. Newly diagnosed patients were reported to exhibit reduced baseline TCR diversity relative to healthy donors.

The CDR3 consists of 12 residues. In germline, CDR1 is MDHEN, CDR2 SYDVKM. Trimming at V came to 6 bases and at J to 5 bases, leaving 4 bases not matched to a gene. V is TRBV28 and J is TRBJ2-7; 7 bases fit TRBD1. Input material: peripheral blood mononuclear cells (PBMCs). This TCR was sampled from a human donor with classical Hodgkin lymphoma. In DNA, the CDR3 is TGTGCCAGCAGCACAGGGGACCACGAGCAGTACTTC. It encodes CASSTGDHEQYF.